The TCR beta chain described here comes from a study of control samples from healthy donors and cancer patients. Trimming left V 0 bases short and J 8 bases short, with 11 bases between. Germline-derived CDR1 and CDR2 are SGHTA and FQGNSA. The CDR3 contains 14 residues. Here immunoSEQ multiplex PCR was the method, and the copy in TCRdb shows in-frame clones only, minus some. The sample comprises 100,000 to 150,000 clones, about 90% of which are singletons, and under 9% rests with the top ten. The rearrangement uses TRBV7-2 and TRBJ2-1; unclear D gene. Input material: PBMCs. The sequence was obtained from a man aged 50 to 60 with head and neck cancer. CDR3 amino acids: CASSLAGQSHEQFF. DNA for the CDR3: TGTGCCAGCAGCTTAGCAGGTCAGAGCCATGAGCAGTTCTTC. The entire variable domain, with the rest obtained from reference TRBV7-2 and TRBJ2-1, is as follows: GAGVSQSPSNKVTEKGKDVELRCDPISGHTALYWYRQSLGQGLEFLIYFQGNSAPDKSGLPSDRFSAERTGGSVSTLTIQRTQQEDSAVYLCASSLAGQSHEQFFGPGTRLTVL.